The text below deals with one T cell receptor beta chain. Measured with immunoSEQ multiplex PCR; TCRdb has only the in-frame clones, and not every one. The sample lists about 1.1 million clones, 70% to 85% occurring once. The trim removed 6 bases at V and 1 base at J, leaving 5 bases unmatched. The germline V gene encodes CDR1 SQVTM and CDR2 ANQGSEA. This CDR3 region has 13 residues. The sample comes from a study of shared clonotypes between healthy human individuals. What was sequenced was memory CD4+ T cells from PBMCs. Subset: CD45RA-negative fraction. The clonotype comes from a man in his late teens or twenties in good health. Some clones in this sample may be carry-over from other donors' samples. This chain joins TRBV29-1 and TRBJ2-7, with 8 bases lining up with TRBD1. The CDR3 sequence: CSVWTGLSYEQYF. The DNA of the CDR3 is TGCAGCGTGTGGACAGGGCTTTCCTACGAGCAGTACTTC.